What follows are 30 T cell receptor beta chains derived from one specimen sequenced in a study of blood T cell repertoires in COVID-19. Sequencing was performed with immunoSEQ multiplex PCR; in TCRdb, only in-frame clones are kept and a portion is missing. This sample has nearly 400,000 clones, with approximately 89% found just once. The sequenced sample was PBMCs or T cells enriched from blood (not recorded which). All receptors derive from a woman in her 30s who had recovered from COVID-19.

The V gene is TRBV28, the J gene TRBJ2-2; D is perhaps TRBD1 (5 bases). Between the trimmed V and J ends, which lost 2 bases and 3 bases, there was a span of 10 bases. Germline-derived CDR1 and CDR2 are MDHEN and SYDVKM. The CDR3 covers 15 residues. This chain's CDR3 is CASSLQGWDTGELFF. CDR3 coding DNA: TGTGCCAGCAGTTTACAGGGATGGGACACCGGGGAGCTGTTTTTT.

The chain links TRBV5-5 to TRBJ2-5; the D gene is possibly TRBD2 (5 bases). The ends were cut back, 3 bases at V and 4 bases at J, with 13 bases in the middle. CDR3 length: 14 residues. CDR1 and CDR2 (germline): SGHKS, YYEKEE (reference sequence). The CDR3 is CASSSPGMGETQYF. Written as DNA, the CDR3 is TGTGCCAGCAGCTCCCCCGGGATGGGAGAGACCCAGTACTTC.

This sequence joins TRBV5-1 and TRBJ1-6; tentatively, D is TRBD1 (6 bases). Germline loops: CDR1 SGHRS, CDR2 YFSETQ. CDR3 length equals 14 residues. V was pared by 2 bases and J by 7 bases, with 10 bases between. The CDR3 is CASSLQGVNSPLHF. The CDR3 DNA reads TGCGCCAGCAGCTTACAGGGTGTCAATTCACCCCTCCACTTT.

The table lists this clone with a count of one. The rearrangement uses TRBV5-5 and TRBJ1-1; D remains unclear. The CDR3 length is 14 residues. V was pared by 4 bases and J by 3 bases, with 13 bases between. Germline V gene data show CDR1 as SGHKS and CDR2 as YYEKEE (reference sequence). The CDR3: CASSIMTSDTEAFF. CDR3 coding DNA: TGTGCCAGCAGCATTATGACATCGGACACTGAAGCTTTCTTT.

A single count supports this clone. The rearrangement uses TRBV25-1 and TRBJ2-6, with TRBD2 matching over 7 bases. From germline, CDR1 is MGHDK and CDR2 SYGVNS. V lost 2 bases and J lost 1; bases outside the gene matches: 5. The length of the CDR3 is 17 residues. CDR3 in amino acids: CASSEPGGGSGANVLTF. CDR3 nucleotide sequence: TGTGCCAGCAGTGAACCTGGGGGGGGATCTGGGGCCAACGTCCTGACTTTC.

V is TRBV2 and J is TRBJ1-1; maybe TRBD1 (6 bases). CDR3 size: 11 residues. V was pared by 6 bases and J by 8 bases, with 10 bases between. CDR1 is SNHLY and CDR2 is FYNNEI in the germline V gene. The CDR3 nucleotides are TGTGCCAGCAGAACAACAGGGGAAGCTTTCTTT. Residues: CASRTTGEAFF.

A few counts support this clone. The rearrangement links TRBV2 to TRBJ2-5; TRBD2 matches at 9 bases. Germline V gene sequence: CDR1 SNHLY, CDR2 FYNNEI. V lost 4 bases and J lost 4; bases outside the gene matches: 4. The CDR3 runs 14 residues. CDR3 DNA sequence: TGTGCCAGCAGTGGGGTTAGCGGGGGAGAGACCCAGTACTTC. Its protein product is CASSGVSGGETQYF.

The chain carries TRBV5-4 and TRBJ1-6; 9 positions match TRBD1. CDR3 length: 17 residues. Germline-derived CDR1 and CDR2 are SGHNT and YYREEE (reference sequence). The J segment lost 10 bases and the V segment lost 4 bases, leaving 15 bases of the junction unmatched. The CDR3 here is CASSLRTGTGNISPLHF. The CDR3 DNA follows: TGTGCCAGCAGCCTCCGAACCGGGACAGGGAATATCTCACCCCTCCACTTT.

The chain uses TRBV9 and TRBJ2-1, with TRBD1 matching 8 bases. V lost 3 bases and J lost 7; bases outside the gene matches: 6. In germline, CDR1 is SGDLS, CDR2 YYNGEE. The CDR3 runs 14 residues. The CDR3 spells CASSAEDRVNEQFF. In DNA form, the CDR3 reads TGTGCCAGCAGCGCCGAGGACAGGGTAAATGAGCAGTTCTTC.

CDR3 residues: CASSLDIVVGGYTF. The CDR3 nucleotides are TGTGCCAGCAGCTTAGATATCGTGGTCGGGGGCTACACCTTC. The chain uses TRBV7-9 and TRBJ1-2, with D unresolved. The CDR3 has 14 residues. V was clipped by 1 base and J by 8 bases, with 14 bases between them. From germline, CDR1 is SEHNR and CDR2 FQNEAQ (reference sequence).

The chain uses TRBV6-5 and TRBJ1-2, with 7 bases aligning to TRBD1. The germline V gene encodes CDR1 MNHEY and CDR2 SVGAGI. J lost 8 bases, V lost 0 bases, and 9 bases had no gene match. The CDR3 is 15 amino acids. DNA for the CDR3: TGTGCCAGCAGTTACTCCCATGAGGGGGCGCTCGGCTACACCTTC. Protein product: CASSYSHEGALGYTF.

This clone has just one count. This chain links TRBV5-1 with TRBJ1-1; D perhaps matches TRBD1 (5 bases). Trimming shortened V by 3 bases and J by 1 base, and 13 bases separated the two germline ends. The CDR3 sequence is 15 residues long. CDR1 is SGHRS, CDR2 YFSETQ, per germline. CDR3 nucleotides: TGCGCCAGCAGCTCCGTGGGGGGACGGAACACTGAAGCTTTCTTT. Translated, it gives CASSSVGGRNTEAFF.

The chain joins TRBV30 to TRBJ1-5, with 10 bases fitting TRBD1. Germline values: CDR1 GTSNPN, CDR2 SVGIG (reference sequence). Trimming at V came to 3 bases and at J to 5 bases, leaving 4 bases not matched to a gene. CDR3 length equals 14 residues. The CDR3 region has the DNA TGTGCCTGGAGCAAGACAGGGGGCTATCAGCCCCAGCATTTT. Translation gives CAWSKTGGYQPQHF.

The chain is built from TRBV5-4 and TRBJ2-1, with 10 positions matching TRBD2. Looked up from germline, CDR1 is SGHNT and CDR2 is YYREEE (reference sequence). The CDR3 runs 20 residues. J was trimmed by 7 bases and V by 1 base; bases with no gene match: 20. In DNA form, the CDR3 reads TGTGCCAGCAGCTTGTCACGAGGGGTTTTCCTAGCGGGAGTGACTAATGAGCAGTTCTTC. Translated, it gives CASSLSRGVFLAGVTNEQFF.

This clone has only one observation. This chain links TRBV25-1 with TRBJ1-6; tentatively, D is TRBD1 (6 bases). This CDR3 contains 13 residues. Germline CDR1 and CDR2: MGHDK and SYGVNS. V lost 8 bases and J lost 6, with 11 bases in between. CDR3 DNA: TGTGCCAGCCAGGGGCTTGGTAATTCACCCCTCCACTTT. This codes for CASQGLGNSPLHF.

This rearrangement joins TRBV9 to TRBJ1-2, with D maybe TRBD1 (6 bases). Per germline, CDR1 SGDLS and CDR2 YYNGEE. The CDR3 is made up of 14 amino acids. Trimming removed 3 bases at V and 9 bases at J, with 18 bases between. CDR3 amino acids: CASSESTGTFSYTF. Here the CDR3 DNA reads TGTGCCAGCAGCGAATCAACCGGGACATTCAGCTACACCTTC.

This clone was seen just once. This chain connects TRBV4-1 to TRBJ2-1; 12 nucleotides agree with TRBD2. This CDR3 has 17 residues. Germline CDR1 and CDR2: MGHRA and YSYEKL. The ends lost 1 base at V and 4 bases at J; junction bases unmatched: 5. CDR3 DNA sequence: TGCGCCAGCAGCCAAGGTCAAGGACTAGCGGGATACAATGAGCAGTTCTTC. This codes for CASSQGQGLAGYNEQFF.

The chain employs TRBV24-1 and TRBJ1-1; D gene unclear. Germline V gives CDR1 KGHDR, CDR2 SFDVKD. Trimming took off 6 bases at V and 6 bases at J, with 13 bases between the two ends. This CDR3 spans 13 amino acids. The CDR3 DNA follows: TGTGCCACCAGTCCCACTCCCCCCTCTGAAGCTTTCTTT. This translates into CATSPTPPSEAFF.

The chain joins TRBV3-1 (or the pseudogene TRBV3-2) to TRBJ1-1; a possible D gene is TRBD1 (5 bases). Trimming stripped 5 bases from V and 3 bases from J, with 13 bases between. Germline V gives CDR1 LGHDT, CDR2 YNNKEL (reference sequence). CDR3 length equals 14 residues. In DNA, the CDR3 is TGTGCCAGCAGCTGGGGGGGGTTGGACACTGAAGCTTTCTTT. Protein sequence: CASSWGGLDTEAFF.

For the CDR3, the DNA is TGCGCCAGCAGTGAGGAACAGACAGGGGATCCGTTGTCGAATGAAAAACTGTTTTTT. Its protein product is CASSEEQTGDPLSNEKLFF. The chain carries TRBV10-1 and TRBJ1-4; TRBD1 aligns across 8 bases. V shed 2 bases, J shed 5 bases, and the junction held 16 bases outside the gene matches. Per the germline V gene, CDR1 is WNHNN and CDR2 is SYGVQD (reference sequence). This CDR3 spans 19 amino acids.

The chain links TRBV28 to TRBJ2-1; tentative D call: TRBD2 (6 bases). V was trimmed by 4 bases and J by 0 bases, leaving 19 bases between them. Germline V gene data show CDR1 as MDHEN and CDR2 as SYDVKM. CDR3 size: 18 residues. The CDR3 loop is CASSSIPLGRSSYNEQFF. The CDR3 DNA reads TGTGCCAGCAGTTCCATCCCACTAGGGAGGAGCTCCTACAATGAGCAGTTCTTC.

This clone is a singleton in its sample. The genes are TRBV6-1 and TRBJ1-2; the match to TRBD1 covers 7 bases. V lost 1 base to trimming and J lost 1 base; unmatched junction nucleotides: 3. The CDR3 spans 15 residues. The germline CDR1 and CDR2 sequences are MNHNS and SASEGT. CDR3 in DNA: TGTGCCAGCAGTGAAGTGAGACAGGGTAACTATGGCTACACCTTC. Protein product: CASSEVRQGNYGYTF.

This clone was observed once. The chain links TRBV2 to TRBJ1-2; D is unresolved. The CDR3 sequence is 16 residues long. Trimming took off 6 bases at V and 4 bases at J, with 21 bases between the two ends. Germline CDR1 and CDR2: SNHLY and FYNNEI. CDR3 sequence: CASRGFTLARIYGYTF. For the CDR3, the DNA is TGTGCCAGCAGAGGATTTACTCTAGCTCGGATCTATGGCTACACCTTC. The variable domain in full, completed from reference TRBV2 and TRBJ1-2, reads EPEVTQTPSHQVTQMGQEVILRCVPISNHLYFYWYRQILGQKVEFLVSFYNNEISEKSEIFDDQFSVERPDGSNFTLKIRSTKLEDSAMYFCASRGFTLARIYGYTFGSGTRLTVV.

The table lists this clone with a count of one. CDR3 sequence (DNA): TGTGCCAGCAGTGTTCGACTAGCGCCGAACACCGGGGAGCTGTTTTTT. This translates into CASSVRLAPNTGELFF. The gene calls are TRBV2 and TRBJ2-2; 8 bases match TRBD2. In germline, CDR1 is SNHLY, CDR2 FYNNEI. V lost 4 bases and J lost 0; bases outside the gene matches: 4. The CDR3 has 16 amino acids.

The table lists this clone with a count of one. The chain recombines TRBV18 with TRBJ1-5, with no clear D. Germline-derived CDR1 and CDR2 are KGHSH and LQKENI. The CDR3 is 17 amino acids. The ends were cut back, 6 bases at V and 1 base at J, with 19 bases in the middle. The CDR3 DNA reads as TGTGCCAGCTCCCCCCAACCACCAGAGAGGAGCAATCAGCCCCAGCATTTT. It specifies CASSPQPPERSNQPQHF.

The rearrangement uses TRBV10-3 and TRBJ2-2; D possibly corresponds to TRBD2 (6 bases). The CDR3 totals 15 residues. CDR1 ENHRY and CDR2 SYGVKD come from the germline V gene. Deletions cut 0 bases from V and 4 bases from J, with 9 bases between. CDR3 protein: CAISESASVTGELFF. The CDR3 bases are TGTGCCATCAGTGAGTCGGCTAGCGTCACCGGGGAGCTGTTTTTT.

V gene TRBV3-1 (or the pseudogene TRBV3-2) combines with J gene TRBJ1-3; 12 bases are shared with TRBD1. Trimming took 4 bases from V and 4 from J; bases not matched to a gene: 5. This CDR3 spans 16 amino acids. CDR1 is LGHDT, CDR2 YNNKEL, per germline (reference sequence). The DNA for the CDR3 is TGTGCCAGCAGCCTGGGACAGGGGGCGAGAGGAAACACCATATATTTT. Encoded protein: CASSLGQGARGNTIYF.

CDR3 DNA sequence: TGTGCCAGCCTCAGCACAGCTAACACTGAAGCTTTCTTT. Translated: CASLSTANTEAFF. The rearrangement links TRBV5-4 to TRBJ1-1; D gene unclear. Germline V CDR1 and CDR2: SGHNT, YYREEE (reference sequence). This CDR3 has 13 residues. Between the trimmed V and J ends, which lost 7 bases and 2 bases, there was a span of 12 bases.

This chain connects TRBV27 to TRBJ2-3, with TRBD2 matching over 7 bases. J lost 1 base, V lost 5 bases, and 12 bases had no gene match. The length of the CDR3 is 17 residues. The V gene's germline CDR1 is MNHEY and CDR2 SMNVEV (reference sequence). CDR3 DNA sequence: TGTGCCAGCAGTCCCGGGACTGGGAGGGCCGGCACAGATACGCAGTATTTT. Residues: CASSPGTGRAGTDTQYF.

V is TRBV5-1 and J is TRBJ2-3; D may be TRBD1 (5 bases). Germline values: CDR1 SGHRS, CDR2 YFSETQ. Trimming left V 5 bases short and J 0 bases short, with 16 bases between. This CDR3 is built from 16 residues. CDR3 bases: TGCGCCAGCAGTACAGGATTGTTCCTTAGCACAGATACGCAGTATTTT. Its translation is CASSTGLFLSTDTQYF.